This TCR beta chain was sequenced during a study of OX40 agonist ivuxolimab in advanced cancers. Overall study: Hepatocellular carcinoma, melanoma, renal cell or head and neck cancer was diagnosed in the dose-escalation patients. General study findings and limits: The average count of expanded clones was higher among CD8+ T cells than among CD4+. Dose levels from 0.1 to 3.0 mg/kg saw CD4+ and CD8+ blood T cells expand clonally by week 6.

As for this clone: What it binds is not known.

Some clones are missing from TCRdb's copy, which holds only in-frame ones; the method was immunoSEQ multiplex PCR. The sample lists about 28,000 clones, almost 85% seen once, with 15% to 20% in the top ten. CDR1 and CDR2 (germline): ENHRY, SYGVKD. Trimming stripped 5 bases from V and 4 bases from J, with 8 bases between. CDR3 length equals 13 residues. The chain carries TRBV10-3 and TRBJ2-2; a possible D gene is TRBD1 (5 bases). The receptor's source is an adult with an advanced solid tumor such as melanoma, head and neck, liver or kidney cancer. Specimen: CD4+ or CD8+ T cells sorted from blood, collected in a trial of the OX40 agonist ivuxolimab. The CDR3 loop reads CAISTTGTGELFF. The DNA of the CDR3 is TGTGCCATCAGTACCACAGGCACCGGGGAGCTGTTTTTT.